The entry below gives a single T cell receptor (beta chain) sequence along with its context. Its cognate antigen is unknown. The length of the CDR3 is 13 residues. Germline CDR1 LGHNA, CDR2 YSLEER. The ends were cut back, 1 base at V and 1 base at J, with 5 bases in the middle. These data originate in a study of T cell responses to AZD1222 COVID-19 vaccine. Using immunoSEQ multiplex PCR, the repertoire was profiled, and TCRdb retains in-frame clones only, with some absent. The table shows 150,000 or so clones, with 70% to 90% occurring only once. The study, taken as a whole, reports: Once two AZD1222 doses were given, Spike-specific TCR breadth and depth went up.

This receptor was taken from an adult in good health. The gene calls are TRBV4-3 and TRBJ2-7, with D hard to call. This sample comprised peripheral blood, obtained on day 0 of MenACWY control vaccination. CDR3 amino acids: CASSQGYSYEQYF. The CDR3 DNA sequence: TGCGCCAGCAGCCAAGGTTATTCCTACGAGCAGTACTTC.